Each of the 20 T cell receptor beta chains below was sequenced from the same sample in a study of blood T cell repertoires in COVID-19. The repertoire was sequenced with immunoSEQ multiplex PCR; TCRdb's copy has only in-frame clones and lacks some. The data hold 130,000 to 150,000 clones, with 80% to 90% observed a single time. Sequencing input: peripheral blood. These TCRs come from a human donor with acute or convalescent COVID-19. The donor label of this sample is uncertain.

This clone was detected a few times. This chain links TRBV5-1 with TRBJ2-2; weak D call: TRBD2 (5 bases). Trimming cost V 4 bases and J 4 bases, with 14 bases left between them. In germline, CDR1 is SGHRS, CDR2 YFSETQ. The CDR3 consists of 15 residues. In DNA form, the CDR3 reads TGCGCCAGCAGCCCGCAGGCCGGGATCACCGGGGAGCTGTTTTTT. Translating gives CASSPQAGITGELFF.

This chain joins TRBV12-3 or TRBV12-4 and TRBJ1-2, with D uncertain. V lost 6 bases, J lost 9 bases, and 11 bases lay in between. The CDR3 is 11 amino acids. This CDR3 reads CASSLGVRYTF. The CDR3 region has the DNA TGTGCCAGCAGCCTCGGGGTTCGCTACACCTTC.

This clone was observed once. CDR3 sequence (DNA): TGTGCCAGCTCAACGACAGGGATGGGAGAGCAGTACGTC. The encoded protein is CASSTTGMGEQYV. The chain links TRBV18 to TRBJ2-7, with 7 positions matching TRBD1. Germline CDR1 KGHSH, CDR2 LQKENI. CDR3 length: 13 amino acids. V dropped 5 bases and J dropped 7; count of bases not matched to a gene: 8.

V gene TRBV19 combines with J gene TRBJ1-1; TRBD1 is a possible D gene (5 bases). CDR3 size: 14 residues. Trimming pared 6 bases from V and 4 bases from J, leaving 15 bases between. The germline V gene has CDR1 LNHDA and CDR2 SQIVND (reference sequence). CDR3 region: CASSLRVGVTEAFF. The CDR3 coding sequence is TGTGCCAGTAGCCTCAGGGTCGGCGTCACTGAAGCTTTCTTT.

The chain employs TRBV4-1 and TRBJ1-4; D gene ambiguous. Trimming took 5 bases from V and 0 from J, leaving 10 bases between them. CDR1 and CDR2 (germline): MGHRA, YSYEKL. The CDR3 covers 15 residues. CDR3 in amino acids: CASSGLAATNEKLFF. The DNA of the CDR3 is TGCGCCAGCAGCGGGCTAGCAGCAACTAATGAAAAACTGTTTTTT.

This clone occurred a few times. The chain uses TRBV30 and TRBJ1-4; possible D gene TRBD1, 5 bases. Trimming left V 5 bases short and J 8 bases short, with 15 bases between. In germline, CDR1 is GTSNPN, CDR2 SVGIG (reference sequence). The CDR3 is 13 residues long. The CDR3 sequence: CAWSRGGKEKLFF. CDR3 DNA: TGTGCCTGGTCACGCGGGGGAAAAGAAAAACTGTTTTTT.

The rearrangement joins TRBV9 to TRBJ1-6; D possibly corresponds to TRBD1 (5 bases). Germline values: CDR1 SGDLS, CDR2 YYNGEE. The CDR3 is 15 residues long. V was trimmed by 0 bases and J by 5 bases, leaving 9 bases between them. The CDR3 nucleotides are TGTGCCAGCAGCGTAGGTGGAGGGGATAATTCACCCCTCCACTTT. Its translation: CASSVGGGDNSPLHF.

This chain connects TRBV5-1 to TRBJ2-1, with 8 bases matching TRBD2. Losses at the gene ends were 0 bases for V and 7 bases for J; bases not matched to a gene: 9. Germline V gives CDR1 SGHRS, CDR2 YFSETQ. CDR3 length equals 16 residues. The CDR3 bases are TGCGCCAGCAGCTTGGCCCGGACTAGCAAAGGGAATGAGCAGTTCTTC. Translation: CASSLARTSKGNEQFF.

The chain uses TRBV19 and TRBJ1-4; D may be TRBD1 (5 bases). V lost 5 bases, J lost 3 bases, and 13 bases lay in between. The CDR3 runs to 15 residues. In germline, CDR1 is LNHDA, CDR2 SQIVND (reference sequence). The chain's CDR3 is CASSPFAGANEKLFF. The CDR3 DNA reads as TGTGCCAGTAGTCCCTTCGCGGGGGCTAATGAAAAACTGTTTTTT.

This clone was detected only a few times. This chain links TRBV6-5 with TRBJ1-1; tentatively, D is TRBD1 (5 bases). Germline CDR1 MNHEY, CDR2 SVGAGI. V lost 7 bases to trimming and J lost 0 bases, with 12 bases between them. CDR3 length: 14 amino acids. The CDR3 nucleotides are TGTGCCAGCATCTCTGGGGGGGTGAACACTGAAGCTTTCTTT. Encoded protein: CASISGGVNTEAFF.

This chain joins TRBV14 and TRBJ1-2, with 8 bases identical to TRBD1. V shed 4 bases and J 5 bases; nucleotides not matched to a gene: 6. Germline V CDR1 and CDR2: SGHDN, FVKESK. The CDR3 length is 14 residues. In DNA, the CDR3 is TGTGCCAGCAGCCCCGGACAGGGATTTTATGGCTACACCTTC. Translated, it gives CASSPGQGFYGYTF.

The chain is built from TRBV2 and TRBJ1-5; D call uncertain. Trimming cost V 3 bases and J 3 bases, with 15 bases left between them. Per germline, CDR1 SNHLY and CDR2 FYNNEI. The CDR3 extends over 16 amino acids. The CDR3 DNA sequence: TGTGCCAGCAGTGATACTGCAAGCGTTTTCAATCAGCCCCAGCATTTT. Its translation: CASSDTASVFNQPQHF.

V usage is TRBV30 and J usage is TRBJ2-1; a weak D match, TRBD1 (6 bases). CDR1 is GTSNPN, CDR2 SVGIG, per germline (reference sequence). CDR3 size: 16 residues. V dropped 0 bases and J dropped 10 bases, with 22 bases sitting between them. The CDR3 coding sequence is TGTGCCTGGAGTGTAAGTACAGGGTCGTCCGGTTTGGAGCAGTTCTTC. This gives the protein CAWSVSTGSSGLEQFF. Full variable domain (rest looked up from reference TRBV30 and TRBJ2-1): SQTIHQWPATLVQPVGSPLSLECTVEGTSNPNLYWYRQAAGRGLQLLFYSVGIGQISSEVPQNLSASRPQDRQFILSSKKLLLSDSGFYLCAWSVSTGSSGLEQFFGPGTRLTVL.

This chain uses TRBV4-2 with TRBJ2-1; tentatively, D is TRBD2 (5 bases). Germline V gene sequence: CDR1 LGHNA, CDR2 YNFKEQ. The CDR3 totals 14 residues. With 0 bases removed from V and 3 bases from J, the gap between germline ends came to 6 bases. The CDR3 DNA reads TGTGCCAGCAGCCAAGACCGGGGCTACAATGAGCAGTTCTTC. This encodes CASSQDRGYNEQFF.

V gene TRBV7-6 combines with J gene TRBJ1-1; TRBD1 matches 7 bases. Per germline, CDR1 SGHVS and CDR2 FNYEAQ. J gave up 4 bases and V 1 base, and 6 bases lay outside the gene matches. This CDR3 is 15 amino acids long. The CDR3 sequence is CASSLGGAGGTEAFF. The CDR3 DNA follows: TGTGCCAGCAGCTTAGGTGGGGCAGGGGGCACTGAAGCTTTCTTT.

This clone was observed a single time. J is TRBJ2-7 and V is TRBV23-1, with D perhaps TRBD2 (5 bases). TRBV23-1 is flagged as an ORF with uncertain function. The CDR3 covers 17 residues. Trimming pared 0 bases from V and 0 bases from J, leaving 15 bases between. The CDR3 sequence is CASSQSREHPSSYEQYV. In nucleotides, the CDR3 is TGCGCCAGCAGTCAATCCCGGGAACACCCGAGCTCCTACGAGCAGTACGTC.

V is TRBV2 and J is TRBJ1-2; TRBD1 might be the D (6 bases). Per the germline V gene, CDR1 is SNHLY and CDR2 is FYNNEI. The CDR3 runs to 12 residues. The V gene lost 6 bases and the J gene lost 5 bases, with 10 bases spanning the gap. The CDR3 nucleotides read TGTGCCAGCAGGTTAACAGGGTATGGCTACACCTTC. It encodes CASRLTGYGYTF.

This rearrangement joins TRBV19 to TRBJ1-6, with D perhaps matching TRBD1 (5 bases). V lost 3 bases, J lost 1 base, and 16 bases lay in between. This CDR3 has 18 amino acids. The V gene's germline CDR1 is LNHDA and CDR2 SQIVND (reference sequence). The CDR3 spells CASSIRAMGGSYNSPLHF. CDR3 DNA: TGTGCCAGTAGTATTAGAGCAATGGGGGGATCCTATAATTCACCCCTCCACTTT.

This clone was counted only a few times. The genes are TRBV5-1 and TRBJ2-2; D ambiguous. Germline V gene lookup returns CDR1 SGHRS and CDR2 YFSETQ. This CDR3 spans 15 amino acids. V was trimmed by 5 bases and J by 2 bases, leaving 13 bases between them. CDR3 sequence: CASRPTPVNTGELFF. The CDR3 region has the DNA TGCGCCAGCAGACCTACTCCTGTTAACACCGGGGAGCTGTTTTTT.

This sequence joins TRBV9 and TRBJ1-2; maybe TRBD1 (6 bases). Trimming removed 0 bases from V and 4 bases from J, with 10 bases in between. This CDR3 comprises 14 residues. The V gene's germline CDR1 is SGDLS and CDR2 YYNGEE. DNA of the CDR3: TGTGCCAGCAGCGTAGGAGGGACAAGCTATGGCTACACCTTC. Protein: CASSVGGTSYGYTF.